This TCR beta chain is from a study of cytomegalovirus exposure and HLA in healthy donors. Overall study results and limits: A later analysis showed that HLA-associated TCR beta chains had undergone more clonal expansion than equally common others. Some V segments, TRBV6-2 and TRBV6-3 among them, were indistinguishable and were therefore excluded.

Regarding this clone: Its matching antigen is unknown.

The study ran its PCR with 60 Vbeta and 13 Jbeta primers. Produced via immunoSEQ multiplex PCR; TCRdb's table is partial and in-frame only. Of about 160,000 clones in the sample, about three quarters are singletons; the top ten hold about 0.91%. Deletions cut 2 bases from V and 5 bases from J, with 9 bases between. Germline V gene data show CDR1 as KGHSH and CDR2 as LQKENI. The CDR3 is made up of 14 amino acids. The origin of this receptor is a woman aged 50 to 60 in good health and CMV-seropositive. The chain couples TRBV18 to TRBJ1-4; maybe TRBD1 (6 bases). Sequenced material: PBMCs. The CDR3 region has the DNA TGTGCCAGCTCACCAAACAGGGCCAATGAAAAACTGTTTTTT. Amino acids: CASSPNRANEKLFF.